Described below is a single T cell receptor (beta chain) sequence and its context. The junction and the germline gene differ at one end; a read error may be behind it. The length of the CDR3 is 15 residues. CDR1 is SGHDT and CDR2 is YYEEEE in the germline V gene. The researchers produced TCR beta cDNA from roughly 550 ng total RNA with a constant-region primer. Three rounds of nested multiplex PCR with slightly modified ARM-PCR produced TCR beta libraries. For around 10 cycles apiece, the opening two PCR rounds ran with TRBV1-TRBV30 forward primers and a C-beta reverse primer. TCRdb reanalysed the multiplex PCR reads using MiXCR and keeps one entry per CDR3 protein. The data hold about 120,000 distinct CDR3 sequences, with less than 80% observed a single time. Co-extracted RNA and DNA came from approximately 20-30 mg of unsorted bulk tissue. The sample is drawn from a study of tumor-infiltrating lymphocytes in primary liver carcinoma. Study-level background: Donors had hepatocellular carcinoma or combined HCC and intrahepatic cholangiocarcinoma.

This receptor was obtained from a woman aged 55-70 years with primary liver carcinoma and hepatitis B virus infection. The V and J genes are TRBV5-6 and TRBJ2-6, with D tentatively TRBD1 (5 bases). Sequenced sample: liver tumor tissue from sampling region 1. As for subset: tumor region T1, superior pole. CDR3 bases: TGTGCCAGCAGCTTTAGACAGAGCCTCACGAACGTCCTGATTTTC. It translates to CASSFRQSLTNVLIF.